This TCR beta chain was retrieved from a study of T cells expressing NK-cell markers. Study-wide context: Most of the eight sequenced donors were HCMV-seropositive; one was seronegative.

Libraries used 5'RACE template switching adding universal primer site and UMIs. TCRdb processed the 5' RACE reads again and assigns one entry to each CDR3 protein, with no DNA. The sample table includes some 460,000 distinct CDR3 sequences. Germline CDR1 reads MDHEN; CDR2 reads SYDVKM. There are 15 residues in the CDR3. The sample taken for sequencing was blood T cells: a sorted CD56 or NKG2C T cell subset, CD4+ or CD8+ T cells, or bulk PBMC T cells (not recorded which). The V gene is TRBV28, the J gene TRBJ1-4; TCRdb's D gene call, TRBD1, goes unchecked for lack of DNA. The TCR originated in a woman aged 45 to 65 in good health. The CDR3 is CASSLSTVTNEKLFF.